These 23 T cell receptor beta chains were all obtained from the same sample, sequenced in a study of cytomegalovirus exposure and HLA in healthy donors. PCR amplification relied on 60 Vbeta primers (plus 13 Jbeta primers). Repertoires were generated with immunoSEQ multiplex PCR, while TCRdb's copy carries only in-frame clones and drops some. The listing contains about 55,000 clones. Sequencing used PBMCs. The receptors originated from a man aged 50 to 60 in good health and CMV-seropositive.

The CDR3 sequence is CASSFEGGSGELFF. Written as DNA, the CDR3 is TGCGCCAGCAGCTTCGAGGGAGGGTCCGGGGAGCTGTTTTTT. The rearrangement joins TRBV5-1 to TRBJ2-2; 7 positions match TRBD2. Germline V lookup: CDR1 SGHRS, CDR2 YFSETQ. After removal of 2 bases from V and 6 bases from J, the junction contained 4 bases not matched to a gene. The length of the CDR3 is 14 residues.

This chain connects TRBV29-1 to TRBJ1-5; perhaps TRBD1 as D (5 bases). The V gene's germline CDR1 is SQVTM and CDR2 ANQGSEA. The length of the CDR3 is 13 residues. The germline V and J ends were trimmed by 0 bases and 7 bases, with 10 bases remaining between them. The CDR3 DNA is TGCAGCGTTGAAGAATCGGCAGGGCAGCCCCAGCATTTT. Protein product: CSVEESAGQPQHF.

V gene TRBV5-4 combines with J gene TRBJ1-1; a possible D gene is TRBD1 (6 bases). In germline, CDR1 is SGHNT, CDR2 YYREEE (reference sequence). V lost 2 bases to trimming and J lost 1 base, with 24 bases between them. The length of the CDR3 is 19 residues. CDR3 DNA sequence: TGTGCCAGCAGCTTCGAGGAACAGGGCCCAAAGCTTCCGAACACTGAAGCTTTCTTT. Protein sequence: CASSFEEQGPKLPNTEAFF.

V usage is TRBV18 and J usage is TRBJ1-1, with D hard to call. Germline assignment: CDR1 KGHSH and CDR2 LQKENI. V lost 0 bases, J lost 11 bases, and 19 bases lay in between. The CDR3 loop spans 15 amino acids. The CDR3 region is CASSPPNGELMKAFF. The CDR3 nucleotides are TGTGCCAGCTCACCACCTAATGGGGAGCTAATGAAGGCTTTCTTT.

This rearrangement joins TRBV9 to TRBJ2-7; 10 bases align to TRBD1. CDR1 is SGDLS and CDR2 is YYNGEE in the germline V gene. V lost 4 bases and J lost 6; bases outside the gene matches: 7. The CDR3 extends over 14 amino acids. CDR3 nucleotide sequence: TGTGCCAGCAGCTCGACCGGGACAGGGGCCGAGCAGTACTTC. Its protein is CASSSTGTGAEQYF.

This chain uses TRBV19 with TRBJ1-2, with TRBD1 identical over 12 bases. The CDR3 runs to 15 residues. Looked up from germline, CDR1 is LNHDA and CDR2 is SQIVND (reference sequence). V was clipped by 5 bases and J by 8 bases; unmatched bases: 9. CDR3 nucleotides: TGTGCCAGTAGTGCCGGGACAGGGGGCGTAGAGGGCTACACCTTC. Its translation: CASSAGTGGVEGYTF.

A note on this clone: The same CDR3 can be traced to other DNA sequences in this sample. This chain links TRBV19 with TRBJ2-7; 9 nucleotides align to TRBD1. J lost 4 bases, V lost 7 bases, and 5 bases had no gene match. Germline V gene sequence: CDR1 LNHDA, CDR2 SQIVND (reference sequence). The CDR3 covers 13 residues. The CDR3 is CASIGTGSYEQYF. The CDR3 nucleotides read TGTGCCAGTATAGGGACAGGGAGTTACGAGCAGTACTTC.

V is TRBV6-5 and J is TRBJ1-2; tentatively, D is TRBD1 (5 bases). This CDR3 spans 15 amino acids. Looked up from germline, CDR1 is MNHEY and CDR2 is SVGAGI. V shed 3 bases and J shed 3 bases, with 14 bases lying between them. The CDR3 spells CASSYKRATDYGYTF. DNA for the CDR3: TGTGCCAGCAGTTATAAACGCGCGACAGACTATGGCTACACCTTC.

This sequence joins TRBV5-1 and TRBJ2-7, with a possible D match to TRBD2 (6 bases). The CDR3 covers 14 residues. Germline V gene lookup returns CDR1 SGHRS and CDR2 YFSETQ. The ends were cut back, 5 bases at V and 0 bases at J, with 12 bases in the middle. CDR3 sequence: CASRGTGDSYEQYF. CDR3 bases: TGCGCCAGCAGGGGGACGGGGGACTCCTACGAGCAGTACTTC. The variable domain in full, with the rest retrieved from reference TRBV5-1 and TRBJ2-7, is KAGVTQTPRYLIKTRGQQVTLSCSPISGHRSVSWYQQTPGQGLQFLFEYFSETQRNKGNFPGRFSGRQFSNSRSEMNVSTLELGDSALYLCASRGTGDSYEQYFGPGTRLTVT.

The chain has TRBV28 and TRBJ2-7; a possible D gene is TRBD1 (6 bases). The CDR3 length is 14 residues. Germline CDR1 and CDR2: MDHEN and SYDVKM. The V gene lost 4 bases and the J gene lost 2 bases, with 12 bases spanning the gap. In DNA, the CDR3 is TGTGCCAGCAGTTCACACGACAGGACCTACGAGCAGTACTTC. It yields the protein CASSSHDRTYEQYF.

This chain joins TRBV5-5 and TRBJ1-1, with 8 bases fitting TRBD1. Germline CDR1 is SGHKS and CDR2 is YYEKEE (reference sequence). The junction had 8 bases not matched to a gene; V was cut back by 0 bases and J by 4 bases. The CDR3 is 16 residues long. The CDR3 here is CASSLEGTGTGTEAFF. The CDR3 DNA reads as TGTGCCAGCAGCTTGGAGGGGACAGGTACGGGCACTGAAGCTTTCTTT.

The rearrangement links TRBV4-3 to TRBJ2-5, with 10 bases lining up with TRBD2. The germline V gene encodes CDR1 LGHNA and CDR2 YSLEER. This CDR3 is built from 15 residues. V shed 7 bases, J shed 1 base, and the junction held 6 bases outside the gene matches. The DNA for the CDR3 is TGCGCCAGCACGCGAGCGGGGGGGCTCCAAGAGACCCAGTACTTC. It encodes CASTRAGGLQETQYF.

CDR3 DNA sequence: TGTGCCTGGAGACTAGCGGGGGGACCGGGGGGGACCCAGTACTTC. Protein sequence: CAWRLAGGPGGTQYF. The chain joins TRBV30 to TRBJ2-5; the match to TRBD2 covers 12 bases. The V and J ends lost 3 bases and 7 bases, in that order; junction bases with no gene match: 9. Germline CDR1 GTSNPN, CDR2 SVGIG (reference sequence). The CDR3 length is 15 residues.

The chain couples TRBV5-1 to TRBJ1-2; 8 nucleotides line up with TRBD1. The J segment lost 0 bases and the V segment lost 1 base, leaving 5 bases of the junction unmatched. CDR3 length equals 16 residues. Per germline, CDR1 SGHRS and CDR2 YFSETQ. CDR3 DNA sequence: TGCGCCAGCAGCTTGTCGACAGGGGTTTCTAACTATGGCTACACCTTC. It yields the protein CASSLSTGVSNYGYTF.

V gene TRBV19 combines with J gene TRBJ2-2; the D gene is possibly TRBD2 (6 bases). CDR1 and CDR2 (germline): LNHDA, SQIVND (reference sequence). V gave up 5 bases and J gave up 6 bases, with 13 bases separating them. This CDR3 contains 14 residues. CDR3 coding DNA: TGTGCCAGTAGTGTGGGACTGGCACCCGGGGAGCTGTTTTTT. Amino acid sequence: CASSVGLAPGELFF.

The J gene is TRBJ1-2, the V gene TRBV27, with 7 bases matching TRBD1. V lost 1 base and J lost 7; bases outside the gene matches: 6. Germline V gene data show CDR1 as MNHEY and CDR2 as SMNVEV (reference sequence). CDR3 length: 14 residues. The CDR3 bases are TGTGCCAGCAGTTTATTGAGTCAGGGGGGTGGCTACACCTTC. Residues: CASSLLSQGGGYTF.

CDR3 residues: CASSKTGRPQHF. CDR3 sequence (DNA): TGTGCCAGCAGTAAGACAGGGAGGCCCCAGCATTTT. The chain carries TRBV28 and TRBJ1-5; TRBD1 agrees at 7 bases. Germline values: CDR1 MDHEN, CDR2 SYDVKM. There are 12 residues in the CDR3. J lost 9 bases, V lost 5 bases, and 4 bases had no gene match.

V is TRBV11-2 and J is TRBJ1-1; no reliable D call. Germline V gene data show CDR1 as SGHAT and CDR2 as FQNNGV. V lost 1 base and J lost 6, with 9 bases in between. This CDR3 has 13 residues. The CDR3 protein is CASSLVRGSEAFF. CDR3 sequence (DNA): TGTGCCAGCAGCTTAGTACGGGGATCTGAAGCTTTCTTT.

The gene calls are TRBV23-1 and TRBJ1-2; a weak D match, TRBD1 (5 bases). TRBV23-1 is labeled an ORF, and its function is uncertain. Trimming removed 0 bases at V and 5 bases at J, with 22 bases between. The CDR3 runs to 18 residues. CDR3 amino acids: CASSQSRRRQLIPYGYTF. The CDR3 DNA reads as TGCGCCAGCAGTCAATCTCGCCGGAGACAGCTTATCCCGTATGGCTACACCTTC.

The chain has TRBV14 and TRBJ1-1; 8 bases align to TRBD1. CDR1 is SGHDN, CDR2 FVKESK, per germline. The CDR3 is made up of 16 amino acids. V trimming: 4 bases; J trimming: 0 bases; junction bases outside the gene matches: 7. CDR3 nucleotide sequence: TGTGCCAGCAGCCCTCTCGGCAGGGGGCTGAACACTGAAGCTTTCTTT. Translation: CASSPLGRGLNTEAFF.

This chain's CDR3 is CASSYRGLGPYEQYF. CDR3 in DNA: TGTGCCAGCAGTTACAGGGGACTAGGACCCTACGAGCAGTACTTC. The V gene is TRBV6-5, the J gene TRBJ2-7; TRBD2 matches at 8 bases. This CDR3 spans 15 amino acids. Losses at the gene ends were 2 bases for V and 2 bases for J; bases not matched to a gene: 5. Germline lookup yields CDR1 MNHEY and CDR2 SVGAGI.

In the case of this clone: Additional DNA sequences in this sample encode the identical CDR3. The V gene is TRBV4-1, the J gene TRBJ2-2, with 8 bases that match TRBD2. Germline loops: CDR1 MGHRA, CDR2 YSYEKL. V was clipped by 0 bases and J by 1 base; unmatched bases: 4. The CDR3 sequence is 17 residues long. The CDR3 is CASSQELSGGNTGELFF. CDR3 DNA: TGCGCCAGCAGCCAAGAGTTGAGCGGGGGGAACACCGGGGAGCTGTTTTTT.

The chain links TRBV13 to TRBJ2-2; tentative D call: TRBD1 (6 bases). Deletions cut 4 bases from V and 0 bases from J, with 9 bases between. The CDR3 is 15 amino acids. The germline V gene encodes CDR1 PRHDT and CDR2 FYEKMQ (reference sequence). As DNA, the CDR3 is TGTGCCAGCAGCTCGGACAGCCCGAACACCGGGGAGCTGTTTTTT. This translates into CASSSDSPNTGELFF.